The present entry profiles one T cell receptor (beta chain) with its context. These data originate in a study of blood T cell repertoires in COVID-19. The CDR3 totals 14 residues. Trimming at V came to 5 bases and at J to 2 bases, leaving 3 bases not matched to a gene. Per the germline V gene, CDR1 is SGHAT and CDR2 is FQNNGV. Clones were read by immunoSEQ multiplex PCR, and TCRdb kept only the in-frame ones, dropping some. The sample lists about 140,000 clones; roughly four fifths were seen once. The specimen sequenced was peripheral blood. The sequence came from a woman older than 75 with active or convalescent COVID-19. This chain connects TRBV11-2 to TRBJ2-3; TRBD2 matches 8 bases. CDR3 nucleotide sequence: TGTGCCAGCAGCCCGGGGGGGTACACAGATACGCAGTATTTT. It specifies CASSPGGYTDTQYF.